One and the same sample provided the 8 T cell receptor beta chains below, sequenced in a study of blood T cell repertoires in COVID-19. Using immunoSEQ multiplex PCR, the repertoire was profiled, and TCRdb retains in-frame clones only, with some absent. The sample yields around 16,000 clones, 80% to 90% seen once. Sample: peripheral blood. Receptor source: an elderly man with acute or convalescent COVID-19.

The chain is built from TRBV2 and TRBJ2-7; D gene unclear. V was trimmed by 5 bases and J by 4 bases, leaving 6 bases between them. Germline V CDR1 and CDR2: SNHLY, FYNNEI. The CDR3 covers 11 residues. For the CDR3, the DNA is TGTGCCAGCAGTTCGGAGTACGAGCAGTACTTC. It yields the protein CASSSEYEQYF.

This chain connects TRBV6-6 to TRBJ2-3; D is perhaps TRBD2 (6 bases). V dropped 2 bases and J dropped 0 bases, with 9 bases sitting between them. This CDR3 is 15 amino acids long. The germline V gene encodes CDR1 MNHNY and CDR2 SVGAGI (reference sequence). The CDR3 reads CASSYRTSSTDTQYF. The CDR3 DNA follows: TGTGCCAGCAGTTACCGTACTAGCAGCACAGATACGCAGTATTTT.

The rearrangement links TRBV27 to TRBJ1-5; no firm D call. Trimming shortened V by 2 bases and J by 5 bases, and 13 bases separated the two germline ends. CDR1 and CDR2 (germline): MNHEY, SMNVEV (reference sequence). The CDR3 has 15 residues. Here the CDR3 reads CASSLSDRVDQPQHF. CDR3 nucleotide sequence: TGTGCCAGCAGTTTAAGCGATAGAGTGGATCAGCCCCAGCATTTT.

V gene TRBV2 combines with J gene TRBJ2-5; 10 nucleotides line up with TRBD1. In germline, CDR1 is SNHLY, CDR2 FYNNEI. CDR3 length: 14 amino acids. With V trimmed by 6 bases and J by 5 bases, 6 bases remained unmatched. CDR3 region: CASRRTGGEETQYF. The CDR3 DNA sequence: TGTGCCAGCAGGAGGACAGGGGGGGAGGAGACCCAGTACTTC.

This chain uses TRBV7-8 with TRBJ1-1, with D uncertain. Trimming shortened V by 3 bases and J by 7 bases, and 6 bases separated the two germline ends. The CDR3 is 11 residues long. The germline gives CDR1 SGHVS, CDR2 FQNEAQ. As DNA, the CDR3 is TGTGCCAGCAGCTTTCAGAATGAAGCTTTCTTT. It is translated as CASSFQNEAFF.

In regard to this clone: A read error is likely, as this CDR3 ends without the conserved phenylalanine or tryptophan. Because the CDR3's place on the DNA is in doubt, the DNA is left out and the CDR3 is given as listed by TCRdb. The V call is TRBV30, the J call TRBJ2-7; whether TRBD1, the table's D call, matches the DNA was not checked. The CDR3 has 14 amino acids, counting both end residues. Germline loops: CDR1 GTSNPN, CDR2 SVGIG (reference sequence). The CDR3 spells CAWSVHEGGGQQVI.

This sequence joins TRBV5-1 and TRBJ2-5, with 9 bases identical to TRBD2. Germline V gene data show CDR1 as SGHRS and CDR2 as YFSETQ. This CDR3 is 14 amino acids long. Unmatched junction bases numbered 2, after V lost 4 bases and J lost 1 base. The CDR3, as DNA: TGCGCCAGCAGCCCTAGCGGGGCCCAAGAGACCCAGTACTTC. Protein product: CASSPSGAQETQYF.

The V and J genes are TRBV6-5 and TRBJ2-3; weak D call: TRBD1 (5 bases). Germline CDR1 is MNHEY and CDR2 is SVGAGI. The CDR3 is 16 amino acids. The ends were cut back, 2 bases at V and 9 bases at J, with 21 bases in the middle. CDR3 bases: TGTGCCAGCAGTTACACGGCAGGGATGGATAGACGGACGCAGTATTTT. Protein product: CASSYTAGMDRRTQYF.